This record concerns one T cell receptor beta chain sequence. Its cognate antigen is unknown. In the PCR, 60 Vbeta and 13 Jbeta primers were used. The table came from immunoSEQ multiplex PCR; TCRdb's copy has only in-frame clones and leaves some out. Of over 150,000 clones detected, 73% appear once; the ten largest clones hold about 5.4%. The CDR3 is 14 amino acids. The V gene's germline CDR1 is GTSNPN and CDR2 SVGIG (reference sequence). The V gene lost 3 bases and the J gene lost 5 bases, with 16 bases spanning the gap. The data belong to a study of cytomegalovirus exposure and HLA in healthy donors. Findings and limits, study-wide: As a later analysis showed, a missense DCLRE1C variant was linked to trimming of TCR beta V- and J-genes. The classifier, whose performance was assessed in both the original and validation cohorts, reportedly diagnosed cytomegalovirus status with high specificity and sensitivity. CMV antigen specificity was confirmed in vitro for three CMV-associated chains. By HLA locus, TCR association rates varied in a later analysis, with DRB1 showing the most and HLA-C the fewest.

The sequence derives from a woman aged 18-29 years in good health and CMV-seropositive. The chain combines TRBV30 with TRBJ1-1; D is possibly TRBD1 (6 bases). The sequencing input was PBMCs. The CDR3 DNA is TGTGCCTGGAGCCCAAGGGGGTCTAGTACTGAAGCTTTCTTT. Its protein is CAWSPRGSSTEAFF.